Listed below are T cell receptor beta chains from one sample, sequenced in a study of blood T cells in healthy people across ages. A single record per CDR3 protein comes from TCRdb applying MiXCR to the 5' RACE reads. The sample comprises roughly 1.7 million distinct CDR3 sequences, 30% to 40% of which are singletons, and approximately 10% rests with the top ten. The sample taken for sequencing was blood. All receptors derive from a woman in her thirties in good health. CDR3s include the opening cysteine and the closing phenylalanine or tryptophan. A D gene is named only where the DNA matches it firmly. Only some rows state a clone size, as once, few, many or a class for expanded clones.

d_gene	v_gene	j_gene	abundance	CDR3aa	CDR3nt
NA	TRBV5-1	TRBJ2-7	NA	CASSFQGDYEQYF	TGCGCCAGCAGCTTTCAAGGAGACTACGAGCAGTACTTC
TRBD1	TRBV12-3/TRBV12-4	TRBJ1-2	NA	CASTLDRIGYTF	TGTGCCAGCACCCTGGACAGGATTGGCTACACCTTC
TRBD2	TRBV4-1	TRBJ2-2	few	CASSQAGTSRTGELFF	TGCGCCAGCAGCCAAGCCGGGACTAGTCGAACCGGGGAGCTGTTTTTT
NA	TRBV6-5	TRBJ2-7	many	CASSYGGGSYEQYF	TGTGCCAGCAGTTACGGTGGAGGATCCTACGAGCAGTACTTC
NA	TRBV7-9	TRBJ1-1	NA	CASSLGGRNEAFF	TGTGCCAGCAGCTTAGGTGGGCGTAATGAAGCTTTCTTT
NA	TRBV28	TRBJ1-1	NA	CASRVGWWRGQKAFF	TGTGCCAGCCGCGTGGGATGGTGGAGAGGCCAGAAAGCTTTCTTT
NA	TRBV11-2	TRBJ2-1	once	CASSLGGIGQFF	TGTGCCAGCAGCTTAGGAGGGATAGGGCAGTTCTTC
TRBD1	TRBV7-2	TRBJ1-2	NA	CASSAGQGESGYTF	TGTGCCAGCAGCGCGGGACAGGGGGAAAGTGGCTACACCTTC
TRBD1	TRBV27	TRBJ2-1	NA	CASSIRTGARNEQFF	TGTGCCAGCAGTATCAGGACAGGGGCCAGAAATGAGCAGTTCTTC
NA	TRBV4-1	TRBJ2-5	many	CASSQKLAQETQYF	TGCGCCAGCAGCCAAAAGCTGGCCCAAGAGACCCAGTACTTC
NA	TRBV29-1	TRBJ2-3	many	CSVPPEGSTDTQYF	TGCAGCGTTCCCCCGGAGGGTAGCACAGATACGCAGTATTTT
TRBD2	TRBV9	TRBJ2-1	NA	CASSAWRGGHYNEQFF	TGTGCCAGCAGCGCCTGGCGGGGGGGCCACTACAATGAGCAGTTCTTC
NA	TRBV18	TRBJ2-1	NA	CASSPPGDPNEQFF	TGTGCCAGCTCACCACCTGGGGATCCCAATGAGCAGTTCTTC
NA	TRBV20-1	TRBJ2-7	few	CSARYPGLQRGEQYF	TGCAGTGCTAGATACCCGGGCCTTCAACGGGGCGAGCAGTACTTC
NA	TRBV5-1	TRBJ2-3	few	CASSWTESDTQYF	TGCGCCAGCAGCTGGACAGAATCAGATACGCAGTATTTT
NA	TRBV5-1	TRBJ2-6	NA	CASSFFFRDSGANVLTF	TGCGCCAGCAGCTTTTTCTTCAGGGACTCTGGGGCCAACGTCCTGACTTTC
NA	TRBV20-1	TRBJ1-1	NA	CSARAPADTEAFF	TGCAGTGCTAGAGCTCCTGCGGACACTGAAGCTTTCTTT
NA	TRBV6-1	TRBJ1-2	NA	CASSDWDRNYPSNYGYTF	TGTGCCAGCAGTGATTGGGACCGCAATTATCCTTCGAACTATGGCTACACCTTC
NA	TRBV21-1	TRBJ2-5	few	CASSKEPPGGMGETQYF	TGTGCCAGCAGCAAAGAACCGCCCGGGGGGATGGGAGAGACCCAGTACTTC
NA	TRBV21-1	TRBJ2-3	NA	CASSTRSSEGDTQYF	TGTGCCAGCAGCACCCGATCTAGCGAAGGAGATACGCAGTATTTT
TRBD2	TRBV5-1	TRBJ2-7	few	CASSYSGRLSYEQYF	TGCGCCAGCAGCTATAGCGGGAGGCTCTCCTACGAGCAGTACTTC
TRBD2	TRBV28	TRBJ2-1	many	CASSLGIAGALNEQFF	TGTGCCAGCAGTTTAGGGATAGCGGGAGCCCTCAATGAGCAGTTCTTC
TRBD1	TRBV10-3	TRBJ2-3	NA	CASRQGRSDTQYF	TGTGCCAGCCGACAGGGGCGGTCAGATACGCAGTATTTT
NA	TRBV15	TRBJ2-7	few	CATSSLPRGTHLREQYF	TGTGCCACCAGCTCCCTACCCCGGGGGACTCATCTGAGGGAGCAGTACTTC
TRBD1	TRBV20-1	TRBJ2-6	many	CSARAGQGYSGANVLTF	TGCAGTGCTAGAGCGGGACAGGGGTATTCTGGGGCCAACGTCCTGACTTTC
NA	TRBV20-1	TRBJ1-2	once	CSAPLPLGVLVDGYTF	TGCAGTGCTCCCCTCCCCCTGGGGGTATTGGTCGATGGCTACACCTTC
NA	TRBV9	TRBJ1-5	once	CASSVDLQPNQPQHF	TGTGCCAGCAGCGTGGACCTTCAACCCAATCAGCCCCAGCATTTT
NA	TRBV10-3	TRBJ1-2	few	CAISEKGGGYGYTF	TGTGCCATCAGTGAAAAGGGAGGGGGCTATGGCTACACCTTC
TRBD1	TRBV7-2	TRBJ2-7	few	CASQGQGMYEQYF	TGTGCCAGTCAGGGACAGGGAATGTACGAGCAGTACTTC
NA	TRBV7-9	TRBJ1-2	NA	CASRAAYYGYTF	TGTGCCAGCAGGGCAGCCTACTATGGCTACACCTTC
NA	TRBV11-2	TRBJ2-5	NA	CASSPRRSPRETQYF	TGTGCCAGCAGTCCTCGGCGGTCCCCCCGAGAGACCCAGTACTTC
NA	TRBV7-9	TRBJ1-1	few	CASSYKNTEAFF	TGTGCCAGCAGCTATAAGAACACTGAAGCTTTCTTT
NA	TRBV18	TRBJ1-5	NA	CASSLGGQGGNQPQHF	TGTGCCAGCTCCCTCGGAGGGCAGGGAGGCAATCAGCCCCAGCATTTT
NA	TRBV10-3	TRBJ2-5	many	CAISDPGRETQYF	TGTGCCATCAGTGACCCAGGAAGAGAGACCCAGTACTTC
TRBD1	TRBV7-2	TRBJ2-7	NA	CASKRPGTGTEQYF	TGTGCCAGCAAGCGTCCCGGGACAGGGACCGAGCAGTACTTC
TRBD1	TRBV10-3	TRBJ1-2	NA	CAISDGTGINYGYTF	TGTGCCATCAGCGATGGGACAGGGATCAACTATGGCTACACCTTC
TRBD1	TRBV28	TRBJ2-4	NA	CASSKTGVRNIQYF	TGTGCCAGCAGTAAGACAGGGGTCAGGAACATTCAGTACTTC
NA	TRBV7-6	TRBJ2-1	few	CASSLAGGTQRYNEQFF	TGTGCCAGCAGCTTAGCTGGGGGGACCCAGCGGTACAATGAGCAGTTCTTC
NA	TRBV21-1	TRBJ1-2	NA	CASSKRAGTDGYTF	TGTGCCAGCAGCAAAAGGGCAGGGACTGACGGCTACACCTTC
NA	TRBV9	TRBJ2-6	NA	CASTPRGSGANVRTF	TGTGCCAGCACCCCCAGGGGCTCTGGGGCCAACGTCCGGACTTTC
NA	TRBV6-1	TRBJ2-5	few	CASSEGNSWSGETQYF	TGTGCCAGCAGTGAAGGAAATAGCTGGTCGGGAGAGACCCAGTACTTC
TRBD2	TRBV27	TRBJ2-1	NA	CASSERREGNEQFF	TGTGCCAGCAGTGAACGGCGGGAGGGGAATGAGCAGTTCTTC
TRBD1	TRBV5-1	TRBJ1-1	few	CASSTGQGVGNTEAFF	TGCGCCAGCAGCACCGGACAGGGGGTTGGGAACACTGAGGCTTTCTTT
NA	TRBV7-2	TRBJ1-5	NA	CTSSLVGQPQHF	TGTACCAGCAGCTTAGTGGGCCAGCCCCAGCATTTT
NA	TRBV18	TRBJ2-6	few	CASSPQTPSVLTF	TGTGCCAGCTCACCACAGACCCCGAGCGTCCTGACTTTC
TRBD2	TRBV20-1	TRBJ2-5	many	CSANRGSGGAETQYF	TGCAGTGCTAACCGAGGTAGCGGGGGGGCGGAGACCCAGTACTTC
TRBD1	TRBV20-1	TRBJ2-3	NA	CITQGGLDTQYF	TGCATCACACAGGGGGGATTAGATACGCAGTATTTT
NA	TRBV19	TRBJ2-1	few	CASSPGGLSNEQFF	TGTGCCAGTAGTCCAGGGGGACTATCCAATGAGCAGTTCTTC
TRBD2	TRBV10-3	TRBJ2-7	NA	CAISEAQLAGGPEQYF	TGTGCCATCAGTGAGGCGCAACTAGCGGGAGGGCCCGAGCAGTACTTC